This TCR beta chain was documented in a study of T-cell memory formation after mild COVID-19. Findings and limits, study-wide: The authors left the SARS-CoV-2 specificity of second-wave clones peaking on day 37 unconfirmed. Clones contracting over day 15 to 85 were CD4/CD8 balanced, with later expanders leaning CD4+.

Worth noting for this clonotype: The target antigen is unknown.

TCRdb itself ran the 5' RACE reads through MiXCR, one entry per CDR3 protein. Of about half a million distinct CDR3 sequences listed, roughly 20% are singletons. J lost 0 bases, V lost 4 bases, and 7 bases had no gene match. The CDR3 length is 16 residues. Germline lookup yields CDR1 SEHNR and CDR2 FQNEAQ (reference sequence). Sequencing was performed on PBMCs or a T cell subset sorted from them (not recorded which). J is TRBJ2-7 and V is TRBV7-9; the match to TRBD1 covers 9 bases. The receptor's source is an adult woman who had mild COVID-19 (a few samples of this study predate the infection). Cell type and time point are not known. The CDR3 is CASSSISGQGSYEQYF. In nucleotides, the CDR3 is TGTGCCAGCAGCTCTATATCGGGACAGGGCTCCTACGAGCAGTACTTC. Supplemented by reference TRBV7-9 and TRBJ2-7, the full variable domain reads DTGVSQNPRHKITKRGQNVTFRCDPISEHNRLYWYRQTLGQGPEFLTYFQNEAQLEKSRLLSDRFSAERPKGSFSTLEIQRTEQGDSAMYLCASSSISGQGSYEQYFGPGTRLTVT.